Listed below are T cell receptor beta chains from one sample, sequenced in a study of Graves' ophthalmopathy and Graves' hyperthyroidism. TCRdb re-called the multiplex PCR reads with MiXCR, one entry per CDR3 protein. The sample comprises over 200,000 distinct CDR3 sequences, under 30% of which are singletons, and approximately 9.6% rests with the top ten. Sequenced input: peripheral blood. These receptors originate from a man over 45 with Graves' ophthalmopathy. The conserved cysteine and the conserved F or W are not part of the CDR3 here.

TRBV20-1	SARPYSRADT
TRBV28	ASSSSGTGEANYGYT
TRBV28	ARGELRGYEQY
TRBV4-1	ASSPGHNNQPQH
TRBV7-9	ASSFLLGEQY
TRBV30	AWSVGRYGYT
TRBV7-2	ASKRDLSSNQPQH
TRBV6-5	ASAVKSYGNTIY
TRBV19	ASTTGGDTEAF
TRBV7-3	ASSLEGQGYYEQY
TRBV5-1	ASSLGDGDQPQH
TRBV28	ASTWDREDTEAF
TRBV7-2	ASSLSDYSNQPQH
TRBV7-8	ASSSVRVPEQY
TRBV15	ATSRGPESYEQY
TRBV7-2	ASSLGLGLSSYEQY
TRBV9	ASSVGVRAPYEQY
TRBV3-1	ASSQEWSERDTEAF
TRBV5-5	ASSSQVYEQY
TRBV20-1	SARVPEQETQY
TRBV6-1	ASSEAGGRDGYT
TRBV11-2	ASSRAGPYEQY
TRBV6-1	ASSGEGYEQY
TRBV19	ASSIDLRIVNTIY
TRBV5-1	ASSWGTGMNTEAF
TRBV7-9	ASSLDAGASYEQY
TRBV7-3	ASSLSGQGQETQY
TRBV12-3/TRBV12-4	ASSSVKGLMSQPQH
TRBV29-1	SVVQGGWNTEAF
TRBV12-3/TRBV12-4	ASASWGTNQPQH
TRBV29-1	SVEGQREQY
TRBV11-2	ASSNKGGGYGYT
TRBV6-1	ASRTSGGNSYEQY
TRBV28	ASNPGTLSHEQY
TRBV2	AGWGSSYEQY
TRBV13	ASSLDRVGYEQY
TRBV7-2	ASSLAGRGYRYEQY
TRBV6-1	ASSGDYNQPQH
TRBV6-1	ASTPGGSRANVLT
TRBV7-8	ASTKGLSYEHY
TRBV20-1	SARDLAGHGTPNYGYT
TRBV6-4	ASTYLGGANEKLF
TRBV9	ASSVAMGHTEAF
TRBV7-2	ASSFRQGIPYEQY
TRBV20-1	SARRSRSSYEQY
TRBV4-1	ASSPPGTLNGYT
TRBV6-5	ASSYSGAQETQY
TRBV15	ATSRSGFPYEQY
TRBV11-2	ASSLGGTDYEQY
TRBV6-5	ASSFGGSIETQY
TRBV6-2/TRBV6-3	ASSYQTGSYEQY
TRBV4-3	ASSQVGLETQY
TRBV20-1	SARTPASEWAKNIQY
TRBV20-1	SAESGFVENIQY
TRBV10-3	AITGVLNQPQH
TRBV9	ASGVGRVGDEQY
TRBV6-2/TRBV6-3	ASSYFLGQGAARH